This is a list of T cell receptor beta chains from one sample in a study of identical twins. Via MiXCR, TCRdb re-called the 5' RACE reads, giving one row per CDR3 protein. The table lists hundreds of thousands of distinct CDR3 sequences, around a sixth of them singletons. The same sample was also studied in work on T cells expressing NK-cell markers.

The source material was PBMCs. All receptors derive from a woman aged 18-29 years in good health. The CDR3 runs from the conserved cysteine through the conserved F or W. A D gene is named only where the DNA matches it firmly. Not all rows give a size; the values are once, few, many and, for expanded clones, a class.

DNA	CDR3	V	J	D	size	length
TGCAGCGTTGAAGCGCCTGGACTAGCGGGAGTGCAGTACTTC	CSVEAPGLAGVQYF	TRBV29-1	TRBJ2-4	TRBD2	many	14
TGTGCCTGGACCCGGGACTCCAACACAGATACGCAGTATTTT	CAWTRDSNTDTQYF	TRBV30	TRBJ2-3	NA	many	14
TGTGCCAGCAGCCCTGAGGTAGCGGGAGTGAATGAGCAGTTCTTC	CASSPEVAGVNEQFF	TRBV7-9	TRBJ2-1	TRBD2	once	15
TGTGCCAGCAGCTCCTGGTCTTCTAGCCACAATGAGCAGTTCTTC	CASSSWSSSHNEQFF	TRBV7-9	TRBJ2-1	NA	NA	15
TGTGCCAGCAGTTTCCTAAGCACAGATACGCAGTATTTT	CASSFLSTDTQYF	TRBV12-3/TRBV12-4	TRBJ2-3	NA	few	13
TGCAGCCTCAACAGGGGCGGCACTGAAGCTTTCTTT	CSLNRGGTEAFF	TRBV29-1	TRBJ1-1	TRBD1	NA	12
TGCGCCACCGAGCACAGGGACGCAGCGGAGACCCAGTACTTC	CATEHRDAAETQYF	TRBV10-1	TRBJ2-5	NA	few	14
TGCGCCAGCAGCCCGGGGGGGTGGACTGAAGCTTTCTTT	CASSPGGWTEAFF	TRBV4-3	TRBJ1-1	NA	once	13
TGTGCCAGCAGTCCTTCGACCGCGGGGCTCAAGTATTTT	CASSPSTAGLKYF	TRBV27	TRBJ2-3	NA	few	13
TGCAGTGCTAGAGATTCAGGACAGGGCTATGGCTACACCTTC	CSARDSGQGYGYTF	TRBV20-1	TRBJ1-2	TRBD1	NA	14
TGTGCCAGCAGCCAAGAGCCCAGGGACAACGAGCAGTACTTC	CASSQEPRDNEQYF	TRBV4-2	TRBJ2-7	NA	NA	14
TGTGCCAGCAGCCCCCGACTAGCGGGGGACCACTACGAGCAGTACTTC	CASSPRLAGDHYEQYF	TRBV7-9	TRBJ2-7	TRBD2	NA	16
TGCGCCAGCAGCCCCCTGACAGGGGTTGGGTATGGCTACACCTTC	CASSPLTGVGYGYTF	TRBV5-1	TRBJ1-2	TRBD1	NA	15
TGCAGTGCTAGTCCGACAGGGGTGGGGACTGAAGCTTTCTTT	CSASPTGVGTEAFF	TRBV20-1	TRBJ1-1	TRBD1	few	14
TGTGCCAGCAGCGTAGATACTAGCGGGAGTTACGAGCAGTACTTC	CASSVDTSGSYEQYF	TRBV9	TRBJ2-7	TRBD2	NA	15
TGTGCCAGCAGTGGTACAGGGGGAGATACGCAGTATTTT	CASSGTGGDTQYF	TRBV27	TRBJ2-3	TRBD1	few	13
TGTGCCACCAGTCAAGCGGGGCAAGAGACCCAGTACTTC	CATSQAGQETQYF	TRBV24-1	TRBJ2-5	TRBD2	NA	13
TGCGCCAGCAGCACGTCGGGACAGGGCAGTTCACCCCTCCACTTT	CASSTSGQGSSPLHF	TRBV5-1	TRBJ1-6	TRBD1	NA	15
TGCAGTGCTTTTCGGGACCTGAACACCGGGGAGCTGTTTTTT	CSAFRDLNTGELFF	TRBV20-1	TRBJ2-2	NA	few	14
TGTGCCAGCAGCGACGGGACTAGCGGCTACGAGCAGTACTTC	CASSDGTSGYEQYF	TRBV5-6	TRBJ2-7	TRBD2	NA	14
TGTGCCAGCAGTACGGAGCGGGAGGGCTCAGATACGCAGTATTTT	CASSTEREGSDTQYF	TRBV2	TRBJ2-3	TRBD2	NA	15
TGTGCCAGCAGGCCCGGAGTATTCAACTATGGCTACACCTTC	CASRPGVFNYGYTF	TRBV6-1	TRBJ1-2	NA	NA	14
TGTGCCAGCAGCACCAGACTAGCGGGGGAAGAGACCCAGTACTTC	CASSTRLAGEETQYF	TRBV7-2	TRBJ2-5	TRBD2	NA	15
TGCAGTGCTAGTAACTTTGGGGGGATGAACACTGAAGCTTTCTTT	CSASNFGGMNTEAFF	TRBV20-1	TRBJ1-1	NA	many	15
TGTGCCAGCTCACCACTTGCCAGGGTCGACGAGCAGTACTTC	CASSPLARVDEQYF	TRBV18	TRBJ2-7	NA	NA	14
TGTGCCAGCAGCTTAGACAGGTTTTCCTCTAGCACAGATACGCAGTATTTT	CASSLDRFSSSTDTQYF	TRBV7-9	TRBJ2-3	NA	once	17
TGTGCCAGCAGCCAGGGGTCTACGAAAAGAGCTGAAGCTTTCTTT	CASSQGSTKRAEAFF	TRBV13	TRBJ1-1	NA	few	15
TGTGCCAGCAGCTTATCACTAGCGGGGGGTGAAGATACGCAGTATTTT	CASSLSLAGGEDTQYF	TRBV7-8	TRBJ2-3	TRBD2	NA	16
TGCAGTGCGAACGACAGGGCTACAGATACGCAGTATTTT	CSANDRATDTQYF	TRBV20-1	TRBJ2-3	TRBD1	once	13
TGTGCCAGCAGCTCCTACTGGGGGAGGACCCCTGGGGCCAACGTCCTGACTTTC	CASSSYWGRTPGANVLTF	TRBV3-1	TRBJ2-6	NA	NA	18
TGTGCCAGCGCTCGCGGGACAGGGTCTTTCGAGCAGTACTTC	CASARGTGSFEQYF	TRBV5-6	TRBJ2-7	TRBD1	NA	14
TGTGCCAGCGGGCAGGATAATCAGCCCCAGCATTTT	CASGQDNQPQHF	TRBV6-1	TRBJ1-5	NA	many	12
TGTGCCAGCAGCGTCGGGCGGGGGAGCTACAATGAGCAGTTCTTC	CASSVGRGSYNEQFF	TRBV7-9	TRBJ2-1	TRBD2	few	15
TGTGCCAGCAAATTCCCTAATACGGAGCAGTTCTTC	CASKFPNTEQFF	TRBV7-8	TRBJ2-1	NA	few	12
TGCGCCAGCAGCCAGCTTACTAGCTTGAACAATGAGCAGTTCTTC	CASSQLTSLNNEQFF	TRBV4-3	TRBJ2-1	NA	NA	15
TGTGCCAGCAGCTTAGATGTTAGCGGGAGTAAAGGGCTGTTTTTT	CASSLDVSGSKGLFF	TRBV7-2	TRBJ2-2	TRBD2	NA	15